Described below is a single T cell receptor beta chain sequence and its context. Its cognate antigen is unknown. Second-dose intervals near 4 or 12 weeks were combined. This specimen comes from a study of T cell responses to AZD1222 COVID-19 vaccine. The study's findings and limits: Just five or six AZD1222 recipients tested seropositive at baseline.

Profiling relied on immunoSEQ multiplex PCR, and the TCRdb table lists in-frame clones only, not all of them. Among 100,000 to 150,000 clones listed, just under 95% were seen once. Sequencing used peripheral blood, obtained 28 days after the second AZD1222 dose. This receptor was obtained from an adult who received the AZD1222 COVID-19 vaccine.

The CDR3 sequence is CASSYESGGTDTQYF. DNA of the CDR3: TGTGCCAGCAGTTACGAGTCGGGGGGCACAGATACGCAGTATTTT. The gene calls are TRBV6-5 and TRBJ2-3; tentatively, D is TRBD2 (6 bases). Germline CDR1 MNHEY, CDR2 SVGAGI. V shed 2 bases and J shed 1 base, with 10 bases lying between them. The CDR3 loop spans 15 amino acids.